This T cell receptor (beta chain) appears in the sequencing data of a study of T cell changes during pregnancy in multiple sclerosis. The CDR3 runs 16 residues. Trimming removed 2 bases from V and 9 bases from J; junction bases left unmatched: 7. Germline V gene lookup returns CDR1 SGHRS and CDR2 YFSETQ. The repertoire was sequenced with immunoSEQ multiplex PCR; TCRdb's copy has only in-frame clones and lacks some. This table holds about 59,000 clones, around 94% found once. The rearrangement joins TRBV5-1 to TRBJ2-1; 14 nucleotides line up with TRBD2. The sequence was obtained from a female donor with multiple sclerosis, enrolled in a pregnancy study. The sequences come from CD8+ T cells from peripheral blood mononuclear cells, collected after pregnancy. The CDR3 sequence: CASSLVGTSGSAEQFF. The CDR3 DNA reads TGCGCCAGCAGCTTAGTAGGGACTAGCGGGAGTGCTGAGCAGTTCTTC.